The rows below give T cell receptor beta chains drawn from one sample of a study of cytomegalovirus exposure and HLA in healthy donors. Libraries were prepared by immunoSEQ multiplex PCR; TCRdb keeps only in-frame clonotypes and omits some of them. The table records 150,000 or so clones, 75% of them present only once. Source material: PBMCs. The receptors here all came from a man aged 30 to 39 in good health and CMV-seronegative. The CDR3 runs from the conserved cysteine through the conserved F or W. A D gene is named only where the DNA matches it firmly. Clone size is shown for a subset of rows, as once, few, many or a class of expanded clone.

- TRBJ2-7 few TRBV6-1 CASTDSSPYEQYF TGTGCCAGCACCGACAGCTCTCCTTACGAGCAGTACTTC
TRBD1 TRBJ2-7 - TRBV7-6 CASRRQGTYEQYF TGTGCCAGCAGACGACAGGGAACCTACGAGCAGTACTTC
- TRBJ2-1 - TRBV7-9 CASSLMVSDNEQFF TGTGCCAGCAGCTTAATGGTGAGCGACAATGAGCAGTTCTTC
- TRBJ1-4 - TRBV19 CASSIASGVGLFF TGTGCCAGTAGTATAGCGTCGGGGGTAGGACTGTTTTTT
- TRBJ2-2 - TRBV28 CASSLYTGELFF TGTGCCAGCAGCTTGTACACCGGGGAGCTGTTTTTT
- TRBJ2-7 few TRBV2 CASTTVWSSYEQYF TGTGCCAGCACAACGGTCTGGAGCTCCTACGAGCAGTACTTC
- TRBJ2-3 - TRBV29-1 CSVLLGGDTQYF TGCAGCGTTCTCCTTGGAGGAGATACGCAGTATTTT
- TRBJ1-6 - TRBV6-5 CASRTAGFRNSPLHF TGTGCCAGCAGGACCGCAGGGTTCAGAAATTCACCCCTCCACTTT
TRBD1 TRBJ1-5 - TRBV7-9 CASSLGTGAQHF TGTGCCAGCAGCTTAGGGACAGGGGCCCAGCATTTT
- TRBJ2-4 - TRBV27 CASSSPSLAGKNIQYF TGTGCCAGCAGTTCACCCAGCCTCGCGGGAAAAAACATTCAGTACTTC
TRBD2 TRBJ2-1 - TRBV19 CASSKASGAPVDEQFF TGTGCCAGTAGTAAGGCTAGCGGAGCCCCTGTAGATGAGCAGTTCTTC
TRBD2 TRBJ2-7 - TRBV6-1 CASREGLAGSSYEQYF TGTGCCAGCAGAGAAGGACTAGCGGGGAGCTCCTACGAGCAGTACTTC
TRBD2 TRBJ2-7 - TRBV6-5 CASSKGLAGGQYF TGTGCCAGCAGTAAGGGACTAGCGGGTGGTCAGTACTTC
TRBD2 TRBJ2-1 - TRBV11-3 CASSLGSSGGYNEQFF TGTGCCAGCAGCTTAGGTTCTAGCGGGGGATACAATGAGCAGTTCTTC
TRBD1 TRBJ2-7 - TRBV15 CATSRGQGSGEQYF TGTGCCACCAGCAGGGGACAGGGATCGGGCGAGCAGTACTTC
- TRBJ1-3 - TRBV5-1 CASRRRDKEDTIYF TGCGCCAGCAGAAGACGGGACAAGGAGGACACCATATATTTT
TRBD1 TRBJ2-5 - TRBV2 CATQTGYQETQYF TGTGCCACCCAGACAGGGTACCAAGAGACCCAGTACTTC
TRBD1 TRBJ2-7 - TRBV13 CASSFPTGTYEQYF TGTGCCAGCAGCTTCCCGACAGGGACCTACGAGCAGTACTTC
- TRBJ2-5 - TRBV4-1 CASSQDRVEGETQYF TGCGCCAGCAGCCAAGATCGGGTGGAGGGGGAGACCCAGTACTTC
TRBD1 TRBJ2-7 - TRBV9 CASSQQGFGEQYF TGTGCCAGCAGCCAACAGGGGTTTGGGGAGCAGTACTTC
- TRBJ2-1 - TRBV7-6 CASSPRLEYNEQFF TGTGCCAGCAGCCCGCGACTAGAATACAATGAGCAGTTCTTC
TRBD1 TRBJ2-7 - TRBV9 CASSVPGTGGEQYF TGTGCCAGCAGCGTCCCCGGGACAGGGGGCGAGCAGTACTTC
TRBD1 TRBJ1-1 - TRBV6-7 CATDRAGTEAFF TGTGCCACTGACAGGGCCGGCACTGAAGCTTTCTTT
- TRBJ1-5 - TRBV28 CASSPVRPDQPQHF TGTGCCAGCAGTCCCGTCAGGCCCGATCAGCCCCAGCATTTT
- TRBJ2-6 few TRBV5-4 CASSLVSSGANGLTF TGTGCCAGCAGCTTGGTCAGCTCTGGGGCCAACGGCCTGACTTTC
- TRBJ2-3 - TRBV29-1 CTSQGDTDTQYF TGCACCTCTCAAGGGGACACAGATACGCAGTATTTT
- TRBJ2-7 - TRBV5-1 CASSLEAQAYEQYF TGCGCCAGCAGCTTGGAGGCACAGGCCTACGAGCAGTACTTC
- TRBJ1-4 - TRBV13 CASSWAGRSNEKLFF TGTGCCAGCAGCTGGGCGGGCAGGTCTAATGAAAAACTGTTTTTT
- TRBJ1-4 - TRBV6-5 CASSYSGPRGEKLFF TGTGCCAGCAGTTACTCTGGGCCAAGGGGGGAAAAACTGTTTTTT
TRBD1 TRBJ1-1 - TRBV9 CASGQGMENTEAFF TGTGCCAGCGGACAGGGAATGGAGAACACTGAAGCTTTCTTT
- TRBJ1-1 - TRBV28 CASSFRWNTEAFF TGTGCCAGCAGTTTTAGATGGAACACTGAAGCTTTCTTT